The source of this T cell receptor (beta chain) is a study of beta chain features in type 1 diabetes. In the study overall: The study found patients and healthy donors alike in age, gender and cell yields.

The investigators reverse transcribed all of the isolated RNA, so they sequenced expressed TCRB transcripts. Libraries were prepared by immunoSEQ multiplex PCR; TCRdb keeps only in-frame clonotypes and omits some of them. This table has roughly 340,000 clones, roughly 14% appearing once. CDR3 length equals 13 residues. Trimming removed 8 bases at V and 3 bases at J, with 14 bases between. Germline-derived CDR1 and CDR2 are SNHLY and FYNNEI. Broader study findings: When Type 1 diabetes patients were examined, their TCRB CDR3s proved moderately but significantly shorter in all four CD4+ subsets. The study found that naive, central memory and Treg TCRB repertoires appeared more similar in patients than in healthy donors. Whether HLA type affects TCRB rearrangement stayed undetermined in the present work.

As regards this clone: Antigen: not known. The same CDR3 also results from other DNA sequences found in this sample.

Sequenced sample: naive CD4+ T cells from blood. This sequence joins TRBV2 and TRBJ2-7; D possibly corresponds to TRBD1 (5 bases). The receptor was isolated from a woman aged 18-35 years with type 1 diabetes. This chain's CDR3 is CASRQGTGYEQYF. The CDR3 nucleotides read TGTGCCAGCCGGCAGGGAACGGGCTACGAGCAGTACTTC. Variable domain in full (rest from reference TRBV2 and TRBJ2-7): EPEVTQTPSHQVTQMGQEVILRCVPISNHLYFYWYRQILGQKVEFLVSFYNNEISEKSEIFDDQFSVERPDGSNFTLKIRSTKLEDSAMYFCASRQGTGYEQYFGPGTRLTVT.